This is a list of T cell receptor beta chains from one sample in a study of blood T cell repertoires in COVID-19. Data came from immunoSEQ multiplex PCR; TCRdb stores just in-frame clones and leaves some out. The sample comprises 150,000 to 200,000 clones, about nine tenths of which are singletons, and approximately 4% rests with the top ten. The sequenced sample was peripheral blood. All receptors come from a woman under 40 with acute or convalescent COVID-19. Each CDR3 is given with its conserved first and last residue. A D gene is named only where the DNA matches it firmly. Only part of the rows carry a size: once, few, many, or a class if the clone is expanded.

abundance: NA; j_gene: TRBJ2-1; d_gene: NA; v_gene: TRBV6-6; CDR3aa: CASSYRTWLDEQFF; CDR3nt: TGTGCCAGCAGTTACCGGACATGGTTAGATGAGCAGTTCTTC
abundance: NA; j_gene: TRBJ1-6; d_gene: NA; v_gene: TRBV30; CDR3aa: CAWSLSVVSGGVNSPLHF; CDR3nt: TGTGCCTGGAGTCTCTCAGTCGTGAGCGGGGGAGTGAATTCACCCCTCCACTTT
abundance: NA; j_gene: TRBJ2-1; d_gene: NA; v_gene: TRBV18; CDR3aa: CASSPGLYEQFF; CDR3nt: TGTGCCAGCTCACCGGGGCTCTATGAGCAGTTCTTC
abundance: NA; j_gene: TRBJ2-2; d_gene: NA; v_gene: TRBV6-1; CDR3aa: CASSELVLQTGELFF; CDR3nt: TGTGCCAGCAGTGAACTAGTACTCCAAACCGGGGAGCTGTTTTTT
abundance: NA; j_gene: TRBJ2-1; d_gene: TRBD1; v_gene: TRBV6-5; CDR3aa: CASRTGTGGNEQFF; CDR3nt: TGTGCCAGCAGGACCGGGACAGGGGGCAATGAGCAGTTCTTC
abundance: NA; j_gene: TRBJ2-1; d_gene: TRBD2; v_gene: TRBV3-1/TRBV3-2; CDR3aa: CASGRDRTRNEQFF; CDR3nt: TGTGCCAGCGGACGGGATCGGACTAGGAATGAGCAGTTCTTC
abundance: NA; j_gene: TRBJ2-3; d_gene: NA; v_gene: TRBV19; CDR3aa: CASRFAGTDTQYF; CDR3nt: TGTGCCAGTAGGTTTGCAGGCACAGATACGCAGTATTTT
abundance: NA; j_gene: TRBJ2-3; d_gene: TRBD2; v_gene: TRBV7-8; CDR3aa: CASSVRPSGSGTDTQYF; CDR3nt: TGTGCCAGCAGCGTAAGGCCTAGCGGGAGTGGCACAGATACGCAGTATTTT
abundance: NA; j_gene: TRBJ2-6; d_gene: NA; v_gene: TRBV19; CDR3aa: CASSRRGAGANVLTF; CDR3nt: TGTGCCAGTTCCCGCCGCGGGGCGGGGGCCAACGTCCTGACTTTC
abundance: NA; j_gene: TRBJ2-3; d_gene: NA; v_gene: TRBV7-6; CDR3aa: CASSLSDLGTQYF; CDR3nt: TGTGCCAGCAGCTTATCCGATCTAGGTACGCAGTATTTT
abundance: NA; j_gene: TRBJ1-5; d_gene: NA; v_gene: TRBV5-4; CDR3aa: CASSLGQTEPQHF; CDR3nt: TGTGCCAGCAGCTTGGGACAGACCGAGCCCCAGCATTTT
abundance: NA; j_gene: TRBJ1-6; d_gene: TRBD1; v_gene: TRBV2; CDR3aa: CASTWQGASVGNSPLHF; CDR3nt: TGTGCCAGCACCTGGCAGGGGGCCTCGGTCGGAAATTCACCCCTCCACTTT
abundance: NA; j_gene: TRBJ2-5; d_gene: TRBD2; v_gene: TRBV2; CDR3aa: CASRLESGGETQYF; CDR3nt: TGTGCCAGCAGGCTGGAGAGCGGGGGCGAGACCCAGTACTTC
abundance: NA; j_gene: TRBJ2-5; d_gene: NA; v_gene: TRBV12-5; CDR3aa: CASGSLETQYF; CDR3nt: TGTGCTAGTGGTTCCCTGGAGACCCAGTACTTC
abundance: NA; j_gene: TRBJ2-1; d_gene: NA; v_gene: TRBV7-2; CDR3aa: CASSSRSHNEQFF; CDR3nt: TGTGCCAGCAGCTCGAGAAGCCACAATGAGCAGTTCTTC
abundance: NA; j_gene: TRBJ2-5; d_gene: NA; v_gene: TRBV30; CDR3aa: CAWSIRGETQYF; CDR3nt: TGTGCCTGGAGTATAAGAGGCGAGACCCAGTACTTC
abundance: once; j_gene: TRBJ2-7; d_gene: NA; v_gene: TRBV10-3; CDR3aa: CAISEFSEQYF; CDR3nt: TGTGCCATCAGTGAGTTCAGCGAGCAGTACTTC
abundance: NA; j_gene: TRBJ2-1; d_gene: NA; v_gene: TRBV5-1; CDR3aa: CASSLDEGSSYNEQFF; CDR3nt: TGCGCCAGCAGCTTGGATGAGGGAAGCTCCTACAATGAGCAGTTCTTC
abundance: NA; j_gene: TRBJ2-1; d_gene: NA; v_gene: TRBV24-1; CDR3aa: CATSERQDPRNNEQFF; CDR3nt: TGTGCCACCAGTGAACGACAGGACCCTCGGAACAATGAGCAGTTCTTC
abundance: NA; j_gene: TRBJ2-3; d_gene: NA; v_gene: TRBV12-3/TRBV12-4; CDR3aa: CASSSGVADTQYF; CDR3nt: TGTGCCAGCAGTTCCGGGGTAGCAGATACGCAGTATTTT
abundance: NA; j_gene: TRBJ2-2; d_gene: TRBD1; v_gene: TRBV27; CDR3aa: CASMSRGWNTGELFF; CDR3nt: TGTGCCAGCATGAGCAGGGGGTGGAACACCGGGGAGCTGTTTTTT
abundance: NA; j_gene: TRBJ1-5; d_gene: NA; v_gene: TRBV2; CDR3aa: CASSLELSQPQHF; CDR3nt: TGTGCCAGCAGTCTGGAGCTAAGTCAGCCCCAGCATTTT
abundance: once; j_gene: TRBJ2-1; d_gene: TRBD1; v_gene: TRBV6-1; CDR3aa: CASSDPGTGQWNEQFF; CDR3nt: TGTGCCAGCAGTGACCCCGGGACAGGGCAATGGAATGAGCAGTTCTTC
abundance: NA; j_gene: TRBJ2-1; d_gene: TRBD2; v_gene: TRBV7-2; CDR3aa: CASSLTSGRANEQFF; CDR3nt: TGTGCCAGCAGCTTAACTAGCGGGAGGGCAAATGAGCAGTTCTTC
abundance: once; j_gene: TRBJ1-5; d_gene: NA; v_gene: TRBV11-2; CDR3aa: CASRKGVNQPQHF; CDR3nt: TGTGCCAGCAGAAAGGGGGTCAATCAGCCCCAGCATTTT
abundance: NA; j_gene: TRBJ2-2; d_gene: NA; v_gene: TRBV11-3; CDR3aa: CASSPPGTGELFF; CDR3nt: TGTGCCAGCAGCCCACCCGGCACCGGGGAGCTGTTTTTT
abundance: NA; j_gene: TRBJ2-1; d_gene: TRBD2; v_gene: TRBV7-9; CDR3aa: CASRLSGSGDEQFF; CDR3nt: TGTGCCAGCAGACTTAGCGGGAGTGGTGATGAGCAGTTCTTC
abundance: NA; j_gene: TRBJ1-5; d_gene: NA; v_gene: TRBV2; CDR3aa: CASSDEASNQPQHF; CDR3nt: TGTGCCAGCAGTGACGAGGCCAGCAATCAGCCCCAGCATTTT
abundance: NA; j_gene: TRBJ2-2; d_gene: TRBD2; v_gene: TRBV9; CDR3aa: CASSISGRTNTGELFF; CDR3nt: TGTGCCAGCAGCATCAGCGGGAGGACCAACACCGGGGAGCTGTTTTTT
abundance: NA; j_gene: TRBJ1-1; d_gene: TRBD1; v_gene: TRBV11-3; CDR3aa: CASSIQGLASNTEAFF; CDR3nt: TGTGCCAGCAGCATACAGGGGCTTGCATCGAACACTGAAGCTTTCTTT
abundance: NA; j_gene: TRBJ2-7; d_gene: NA; v_gene: TRBV4-2; CDR3aa: CASSHYPSEYEQYF; CDR3nt: TGTGCCAGCAGCCATTATCCTAGCGAGTACGAGCAGTACTTC
abundance: once; j_gene: TRBJ1-2; d_gene: NA; v_gene: TRBV12-3/TRBV12-4; CDR3aa: CASSFGVGGRNTF; CDR3nt: TGTGCCAGCAGTTTTGGGGTTGGAGGGCGAAACACCTTC
abundance: NA; j_gene: TRBJ1-6; d_gene: NA; v_gene: TRBV7-8; CDR3aa: CASSLEHPVNSPLHF; CDR3nt: TGTGCCAGCAGCTTAGAACACCCAGTCAATTCACCCCTCCACTTT
abundance: NA; j_gene: TRBJ2-1; d_gene: NA; v_gene: TRBV5-8; CDR3aa: CASNPLPTRTGEQFF; CDR3nt: TGTGCCAGCAACCCCCTCCCTACACGTACGGGTGAGCAGTTCTTC
abundance: NA; j_gene: TRBJ2-7; d_gene: TRBD2; v_gene: TRBV18; CDR3aa: CASSPSSGSYEQYF; CDR3nt: TGTGCCAGCTCACCATCTAGCGGGAGTTACGAGCAGTACTTC
abundance: NA; j_gene: TRBJ1-1; d_gene: TRBD1; v_gene: TRBV7-9; CDR3aa: CASSPDRVRNTEAFF; CDR3nt: TGTGCCAGCAGCCCCGACAGGGTTAGGAACACTGAAGCTTTCTTT
abundance: NA; j_gene: TRBJ2-1; d_gene: TRBD2; v_gene: TRBV19; CDR3aa: CASSTSGRGNEQFF; CDR3nt: TGTGCCAGTAGTACAAGCGGGAGGGGAAATGAGCAGTTCTTC
abundance: few; j_gene: TRBJ2-3; d_gene: TRBD1; v_gene: TRBV2; CDR3aa: CASSGLAGGTDTQYF; CDR3nt: TGTGCCAGCAGTGGATTAGCAGGGGGAACAGATACGCAGTATTTT
abundance: once; j_gene: TRBJ2-7; d_gene: NA; v_gene: TRBV5-1; CDR3aa: CASRQGLPYEQYF; CDR3nt: TGCGCCAGCAGACAGGGTCTTCCCTACGAGCAGTACTTC
abundance: NA; j_gene: TRBJ1-4; d_gene: TRBD1; v_gene: TRBV28; CDR3aa: CASRYRGLLNEKLFF; CDR3nt: TGTGCCAGCAGATACAGGGGCCTACTTAATGAAAAACTGTTTTTT